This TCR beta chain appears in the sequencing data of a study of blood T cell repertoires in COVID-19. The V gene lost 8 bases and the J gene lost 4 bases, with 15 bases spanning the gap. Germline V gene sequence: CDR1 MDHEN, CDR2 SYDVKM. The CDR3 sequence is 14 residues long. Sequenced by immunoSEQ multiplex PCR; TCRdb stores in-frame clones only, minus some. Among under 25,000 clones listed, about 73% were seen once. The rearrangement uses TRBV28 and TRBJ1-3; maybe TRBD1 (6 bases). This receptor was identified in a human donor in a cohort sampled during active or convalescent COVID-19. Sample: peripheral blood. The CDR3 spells CASLVAGEGNTIYF. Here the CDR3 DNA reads TGTGCCAGCTTGGTGGCAGGGGAAGGAAACACCATATATTTT. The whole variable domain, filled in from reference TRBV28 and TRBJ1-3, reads DVKVTQSSRYLVKRTGEKVFLECVQDMDHENMFWYRQDPGLGLRLIYFSYDVKMKEKGDIPEGYSVSREKKERFSLILESASTNQTSMYLCASLVAGEGNTIYFGEGSWLTVV.